This T cell receptor beta chain was captured in a study of technical replicates of blood from a few donors. Looked up from germline, CDR1 is SGHVS and CDR2 is FQNEAQ. Trimming stripped 7 bases from V and 3 bases from J, with 13 bases between. The CDR3 runs 14 residues. The repertoire was sequenced with immunoSEQ multiplex PCR; TCRdb's copy has only in-frame clones and lacks some. The sample has 95,000 to 100,000 clones, over 90% seen once; the top ten hold 0.21%. The material sequenced was T cells isolated from PBMCs. The receptor was isolated from a human donor in good health. V usage is TRBV7-8 and J usage is TRBJ1-5; the D is unclear. The CDR3 DNA reads TGTGCCAGCACCCCCGGAGGGAACAATCAGCCCCAGCATTTT. This encodes CASTPGGNNQPQHF. Variable domain in full (rest from reference TRBV7-8 and TRBJ1-5): GAGVSQSPRYKVAKRGQDVALRCDPISGHVSLFWYQQALGQGPEFLTYFQNEAQLDKSGLPSDRFFAERPEGSVSTLKIQRTQQEDSAVYLCASTPGGNNQPQHFGDGTRLSIL.